Shown below are 7 T cell receptor beta chains from a single sample sequenced in a study of shared clonotypes between healthy human individuals (dated by TCRdb to 2018 to 2020). The library was generated by the immunoSEQ multiplex PCR assay. TCRdb obtained this table from immuneACCESS and retained in-frame rearrangements with V and J assigned. These tables miss some clones; where compared with another copy, unresolved V genes account for less than half of the shortfall, and the remainder is unexplained. The sample data list roughly 2.5 million clones, and around 94% of these were observed just once. The ten largest clones take up about 0.13% of the sample. The sequenced sample was naive CD4+ T cells sorted from blood. In the paper's terms, the cell subset or site label means: CD45RA+ positively selected. The source is a man younger than 35 in good health.

The DNA of the CDR3 is TGTGCCAGCAGCTTGGACCCGGGACTAGCGGGGGCCGCGGGAGATACGCAGTATTTT. Protein product: CASSLDPGLAGAAGDTQYF. The rearrangement links TRBV7-9 to TRBJ2-3; 14 bases are shared with TRBD2. With V trimmed by 3 bases and J by 5 bases, 13 bases remained unmatched. CDR1 and CDR2 (germline): SEHNR, FQNEAQ (reference sequence). The CDR3 contains 19 residues.

This clone appeared a single time. This sample also contains other DNA sequences that code for the same CDR3. This sequence joins TRBV2 and TRBJ2-7; 11 bases line up with TRBD1. Germline V gives CDR1 SNHLY, CDR2 FYNNEI. The CDR3 is made up of 13 amino acids. V dropped 7 bases and J dropped 6; count of bases not matched to a gene: 5. The CDR3 coding sequence is TGTGCCAGCAAAGGACAGGGGGCGGGCGAGCAGTACTTC. It is translated as CASKGQGAGEQYF.

For this clone: Other DNA sequences from this sample encode an identical CDR3 as well. J is TRBJ1-1 and V is TRBV7-3; 7 nucleotides match TRBD1. Germline V gives CDR1 SGHTA, CDR2 FQGTGA. Trimming took 0 bases from V and 2 from J; bases not matched to a gene: 3. This CDR3 is 15 amino acids long. The chain's CDR3 is CASSLTGTANTEAFF. The CDR3 DNA is TGTGCCAGCAGCTTAACAGGGACAGCAAACACTGAAGCTTTCTTT.

The chain recombines TRBV6-5 with TRBJ1-6; D gene uncertain. Germline CDR1 is MNHEY and CDR2 is SVGAGI. The CDR3 has 15 residues. Trimming shortened V by 6 bases and J by 2 bases, and 11 bases separated the two germline ends. CDR3 DNA: TGTGCCAGCAGAATAGAGGGAACCTATAATTCACCCCTCCACTTT. This gives the protein CASRIEGTYNSPLHF.

This clone has only one observation. The chain links TRBV5-3 to TRBJ1-4; the match to TRBD1 covers 8 bases. TRBV5-3 is filed as an ORF, its function uncertain. This CDR3 is built from 15 residues. V lost 3 bases and J lost 4; bases outside the gene matches: 5. The CDR3 region has the DNA TGTGCCAGAAGCTATGACAGGGGAGTTAATGAAAAACTGTTTTTT. Protein product: CARSYDRGVNEKLFF.

The rearrangement uses TRBV11-3 and TRBJ2-1; D is possibly TRBD2 (5 bases). Trimming stripped 1 base from V and 3 bases from J, with 10 bases between. Germline loops: CDR1 SGHNT, CDR2 YENEEA. The CDR3 has 15 amino acids. DNA for the CDR3: TGTGCCAGCAGCTTAGGTAGCGTTATCTACAATGAGCAGTTCTTC. Its translation is CASSLGSVIYNEQFF. The entire variable domain, with the rest obtained from reference TRBV11-3 and TRBJ2-1, is as follows: EAGVVQSPRYKIIEKKQPVAFWCNPISGHNTLYWYLQNLGQGPELLIRYENEEAVDDSQLPKDRFSAERLKGVDSTLKIQPAELGDSAVYLCASSLGSVIYNEQFFGPGTRLTVL.

Note on this clone: At the DNA level, this CDR3 is encoded by other sequences in the same sample as well. The chain employs TRBV6-5 and TRBJ2-7; 7 bases align to TRBD1. The V gene's germline CDR1 is MNHEY and CDR2 SVGAGI. V gave up 2 bases and J gave up 3 bases; unmatched junction bases: 4. This CDR3 has 14 residues. CDR3 nucleotide sequence: TGTGCCAGCAGTTACAGGGCAGGGGGCTACGAGCAGTACTTC. Amino acid sequence: CASSYRAGGYEQYF.